These T cell receptor beta chains were read from a single sample in a study of blood T cell repertoires in COVID-19. Assay used: immunoSEQ multiplex PCR; TCRdb lists only in-frame clones, some missing. This sample has approximately 100,000 clones, with 81% found just once. Sequences were obtained from peripheral blood. All receptors derive from a woman aged 80 or older with acute or convalescent COVID-19. Both conserved end residues are part of each CDR3.

V,CDR3
TRBV7-2,CASSLGRGTGAGETQYF
TRBV5-4,CASSFPGRVGQETQYF
TRBV5-1,CASSPGGIGTEAFF
TRBV12-3/TRBV12-4,CASSLTGYTEAFF
TRBV28,CASSYRRGAYEQYF
TRBV6-5,CASSLDTSGNTIYF
TRBV5-1,CASRLAFLTDTQYF
TRBV19,CASQQGLLATNEKLFF
TRBV6-5,CASGRPGGDEKLFF
TRBV6-2/TRBV6-3,CASSSLYQPQHF
TRBV4-3,CASSQEQLSNEQFF
TRBV7-9,CASSSSGQGASYGYTF
TRBV28,CASSRSNPGQGVFREQYF
TRBV30,CAWSETSGGAWETQYF
TRBV6-1,CASSEAPGRTEAFF
TRBV24-1,CATSELTGVIPNF
TRBV6-2/TRBV6-3,CASSYSGVAKNIQYF
TRBV11-2,CASSLGRSSAFF
TRBV29-1,CSVRLGRETQYF
TRBV7-9,CASSLDPPGLGVNEQFF
TRBV7-2,CASSLVTGNTEAFF
TRBV7-9,CASSLSGGKGYGYTF
TRBV19,CASSRQGADTGELFF
TRBV28,CASSPTDF
TRBV6-4,CASSGGTGANYGYTF
TRBV7-2,CASSTTGKSTDTQYF
TRBV19,CASSKGTAQETQYF
TRBV30,CAWSVLPRNFSYNSPLHF
TRBV6-5,CASSSGQGNSPLHF
TRBV30,CAWSQARGTEAFF
TRBV18,CASSLSTGTGVEKLFF
TRBV13,CASSLGQGAPNEQFF
TRBV5-1,CASSVGQGASYEQYF
TRBV28,CASSQGRTTGNIQYF
TRBV28,CASRLSGQYTEAFF
TRBV5-6,CASSRMSKNTEAFF
TRBV13,CASSLGLAGGHTDTQYF
TRBV6-5,CASWSRGGSYEQYF
TRBV2,CASTPAGGHSQPQHF
TRBV18,CASSAYGQQETQYF
TRBV4-3,CASSQASGNTIYF
TRBV3-1/TRBV3-2,CASSQDRGSYSNQPQHF
TRBV27,CASSSDRANSYEQYF
TRBV6-5,CASRREGSYTF
TRBV4-3,CASSQYPPGGGTYNEQFF
TRBV5-4,CASSPDSLSYNEQFF
TRBV3-1/TRBV3-2,CASSLSRWGDSNQPQHF
TRBV5-6,CASSTQPGQGNEKLFF
TRBV21-1,CASSKGRSGGFF
TRBV19,CASGPSRGKGEKLFF
TRBV3-1/TRBV3-2,CASSQGRVEAFF
TRBV5-4,CASRQTSGGVEQFF
TRBV24-1,CATSDYGNGQPQHF